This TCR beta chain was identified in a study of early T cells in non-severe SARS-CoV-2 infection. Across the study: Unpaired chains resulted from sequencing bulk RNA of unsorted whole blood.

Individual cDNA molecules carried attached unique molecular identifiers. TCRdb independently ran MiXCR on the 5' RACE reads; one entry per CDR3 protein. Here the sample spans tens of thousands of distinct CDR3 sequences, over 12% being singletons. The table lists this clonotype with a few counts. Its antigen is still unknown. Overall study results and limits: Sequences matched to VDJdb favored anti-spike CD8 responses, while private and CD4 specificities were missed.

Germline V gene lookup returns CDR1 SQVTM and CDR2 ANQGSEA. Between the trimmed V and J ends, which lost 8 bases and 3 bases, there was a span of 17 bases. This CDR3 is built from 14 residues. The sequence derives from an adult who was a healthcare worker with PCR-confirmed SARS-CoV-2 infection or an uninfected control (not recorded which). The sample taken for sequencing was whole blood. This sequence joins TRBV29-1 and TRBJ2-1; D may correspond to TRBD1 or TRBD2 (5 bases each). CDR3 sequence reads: CSTPGTHYYNEQFF. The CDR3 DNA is TGCAGCACACCCGGGACGCATTACTACAATGAGCAGTTCTTC.